This TCR beta chain derives from a study of T cells in pancreatic ductal adenocarcinoma. Clones were sequenced by immunoSEQ multiplex PCR, and TCRdb holds only the in-frame ones, with some missing. The sample lists approximately 5,400 clones, approximately 65% occurring once. This clone showed up just a few times. Surgery without prior neoadjuvant therapy was the treatment of the selected pancreatic ductal adenocarcinoma patients. The CDR3 sequence is 15 residues long. Germline V gives CDR1 SGDLS, CDR2 YYNGEE. V was pared by 2 bases and J by 10 bases, with 19 bases between. The sequence came from a human donor with pancreatic ductal adenocarcinoma. The sequenced sample consisted of pancreatic tumor tissue. The rearrangement uses TRBV9 and TRBJ2-1, with a possible D match to TRBD2 (5 bases). Written as DNA, the CDR3 is TGTGCCAGCAGCGTGGGCGCGGGCGCGGTTAGGGAGCAGTTCTTC. Translated, it gives CASSVGAGAVREQFF.